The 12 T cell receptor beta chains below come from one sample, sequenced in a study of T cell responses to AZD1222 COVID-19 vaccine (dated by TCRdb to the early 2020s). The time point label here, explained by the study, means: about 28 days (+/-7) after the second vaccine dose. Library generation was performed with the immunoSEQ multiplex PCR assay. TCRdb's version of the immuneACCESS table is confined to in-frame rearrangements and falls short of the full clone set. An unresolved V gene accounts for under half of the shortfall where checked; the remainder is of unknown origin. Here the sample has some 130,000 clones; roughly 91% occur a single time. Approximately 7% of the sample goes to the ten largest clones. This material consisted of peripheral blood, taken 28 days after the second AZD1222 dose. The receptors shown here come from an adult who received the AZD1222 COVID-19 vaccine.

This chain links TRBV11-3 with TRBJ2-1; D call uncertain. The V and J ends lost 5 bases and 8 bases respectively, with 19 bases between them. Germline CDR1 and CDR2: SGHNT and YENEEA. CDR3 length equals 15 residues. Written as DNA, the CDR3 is TGTGCCAGCAGCCCGAGCCGGCTGGGTGGCGATGAGCAGTTCTTC. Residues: CASSPSRLGGDEQFF.

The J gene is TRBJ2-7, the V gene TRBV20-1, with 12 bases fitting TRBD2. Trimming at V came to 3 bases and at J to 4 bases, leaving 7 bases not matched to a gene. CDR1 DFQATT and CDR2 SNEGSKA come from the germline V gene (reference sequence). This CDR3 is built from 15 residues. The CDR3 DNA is TGCAGTGCTAGTGGGGCGACTAGCGGGGGTTACGAGCAGTACTTC. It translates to CSASGATSGGYEQYF.

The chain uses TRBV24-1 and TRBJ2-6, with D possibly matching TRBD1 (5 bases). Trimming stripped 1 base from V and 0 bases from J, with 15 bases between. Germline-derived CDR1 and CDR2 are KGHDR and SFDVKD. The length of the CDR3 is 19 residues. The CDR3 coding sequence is TGTGCCACCAGTGATTTTGAACAGGACGTCTTCTCTGGGGCCAACGTCCTGACTTTC. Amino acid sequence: CATSDFEQDVFSGANVLTF.

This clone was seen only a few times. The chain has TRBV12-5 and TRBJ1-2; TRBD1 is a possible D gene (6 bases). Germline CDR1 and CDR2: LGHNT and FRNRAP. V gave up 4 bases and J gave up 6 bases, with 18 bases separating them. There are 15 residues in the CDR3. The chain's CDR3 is CASGSHNRVRDGYTF. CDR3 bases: TGTGCTAGTGGTTCACATAACAGGGTAAGAGATGGCTACACCTTC.

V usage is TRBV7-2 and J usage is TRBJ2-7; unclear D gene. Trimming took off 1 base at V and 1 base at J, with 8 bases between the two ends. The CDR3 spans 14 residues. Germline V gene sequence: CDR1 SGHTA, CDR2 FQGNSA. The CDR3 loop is CASSLEWGSYEQYF. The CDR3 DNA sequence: TGTGCCAGCAGCTTAGAATGGGGATCCTACGAGCAGTACTTC.

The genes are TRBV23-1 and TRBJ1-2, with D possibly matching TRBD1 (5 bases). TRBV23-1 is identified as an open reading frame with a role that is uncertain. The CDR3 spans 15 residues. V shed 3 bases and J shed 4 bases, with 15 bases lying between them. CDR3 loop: CASSHPPGRGYGYTF. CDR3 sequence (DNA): TGCGCCAGCAGTCACCCCCCGGGACGAGGCTATGGCTACACCTTC.

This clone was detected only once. CDR3: CASSLDRGTYEQYF. The CDR3 DNA reads as TGTGCCAGCAGCCTCGACAGGGGAACCTACGAGCAGTACTTC. This chain links TRBV7-2 with TRBJ2-7; 8 nucleotides agree with TRBD1. The CDR3 sequence is 14 residues long. Germline V gene sequence: CDR1 SGHTA, CDR2 FQGNSA. Germline trimming cut 5 bases from V and 2 bases from J; bases unmatched to any gene: 5.

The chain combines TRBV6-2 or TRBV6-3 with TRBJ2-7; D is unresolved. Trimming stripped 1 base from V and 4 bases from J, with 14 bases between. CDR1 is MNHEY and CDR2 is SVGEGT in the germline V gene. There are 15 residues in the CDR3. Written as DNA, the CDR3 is TGTGCCAGCAGTTACTTAGGAAGGGTGGCGTACGAGCAGTACTTC. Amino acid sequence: CASSYLGRVAYEQYF.

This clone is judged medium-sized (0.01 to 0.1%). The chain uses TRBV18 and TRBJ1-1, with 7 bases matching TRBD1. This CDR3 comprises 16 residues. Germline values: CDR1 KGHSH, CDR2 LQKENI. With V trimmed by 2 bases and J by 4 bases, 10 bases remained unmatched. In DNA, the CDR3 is TGTGCCAGCTCACCATCACCGACAGGGCGGGTCACTGAAGCTTTCTTT. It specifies CASSPSPTGRVTEAFF.

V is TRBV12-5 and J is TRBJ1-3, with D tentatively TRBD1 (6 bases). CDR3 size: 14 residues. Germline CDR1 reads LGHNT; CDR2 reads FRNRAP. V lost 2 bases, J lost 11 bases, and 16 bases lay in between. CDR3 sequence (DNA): TGTGCTAGTGGTTTGTCTCCGGGACATAAAGCCATATATTTT. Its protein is CASGLSPGHKAIYF.

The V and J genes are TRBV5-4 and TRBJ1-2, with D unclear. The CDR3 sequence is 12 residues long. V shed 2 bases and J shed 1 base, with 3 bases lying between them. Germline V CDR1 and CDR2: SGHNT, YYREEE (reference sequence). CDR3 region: CASSFGNYGYTF. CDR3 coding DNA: TGTGCCAGCAGCTTTGGTAACTATGGCTACACCTTC.

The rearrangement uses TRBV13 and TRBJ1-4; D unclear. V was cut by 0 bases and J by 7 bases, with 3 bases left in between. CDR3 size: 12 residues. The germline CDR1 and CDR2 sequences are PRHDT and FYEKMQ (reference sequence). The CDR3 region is CASSLGSEKLFF. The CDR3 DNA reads TGTGCCAGCAGCTTAGGTTCTGAAAAACTGTTTTTT.